This T cell receptor (beta chain) was identified during a study of shared clonotypes between healthy human individuals. Germline loops: CDR1 SGHNT, CDR2 YENEEA. Deletions cut 5 bases from V and 4 bases from J, with 27 bases between. The CDR3 has 18 residues. The repertoire was sequenced with immunoSEQ multiplex PCR; TCRdb's copy has only in-frame clones and lacks some. In the table there are roughly 2.4 million clones, about 94% of which are singletons. Sequencing was done on a sample of naive CD4+ T cells sorted from blood. Subset meaning: CD45RA+ positively selected. The source of this sequence is a man younger than 35 in good health. The chain uses TRBV11-3 and TRBJ2-7; D unresolved. CDR3 loop: CASSLGQSPPRPPYEQYF. The CDR3 DNA reads as TGTGCCAGCAGCCTAGGGCAGTCCCCTCCCCGCCCACCTTACGAGCAGTACTTC.